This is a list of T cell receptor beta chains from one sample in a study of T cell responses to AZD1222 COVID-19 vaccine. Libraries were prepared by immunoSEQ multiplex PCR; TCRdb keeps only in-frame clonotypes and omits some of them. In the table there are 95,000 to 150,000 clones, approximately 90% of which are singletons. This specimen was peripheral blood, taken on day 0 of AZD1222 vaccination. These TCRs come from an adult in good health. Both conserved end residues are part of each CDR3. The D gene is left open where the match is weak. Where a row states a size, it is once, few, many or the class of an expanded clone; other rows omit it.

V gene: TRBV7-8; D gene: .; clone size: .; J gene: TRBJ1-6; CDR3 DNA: TGTGCCAGCAGCTTACGGACAGCTTTTGCCTCCAATTCACCCCTCCACTTT; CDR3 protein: CASSLRTAFASNSPLHF
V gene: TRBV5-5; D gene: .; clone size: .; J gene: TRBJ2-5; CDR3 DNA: TGTGCCAGCAGCCATAGAGTAGAGACCCAGTACTTC; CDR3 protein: CASSHRVETQYF
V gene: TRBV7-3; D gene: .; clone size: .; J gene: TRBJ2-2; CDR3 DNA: TGTGCCAGCAGCCCTGAGTGGAGTGGCGGGGAGCTGTTTTTT; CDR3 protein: CASSPEWSGGELFF
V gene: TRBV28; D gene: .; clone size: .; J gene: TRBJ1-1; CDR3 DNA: TGTGCCAGCAGTTTGCTGCTGGGGGGCACTGAAGCTTTCTTT; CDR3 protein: CASSLLLGGTEAFF
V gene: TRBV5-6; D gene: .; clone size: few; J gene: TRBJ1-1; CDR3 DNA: TGTGCCAGCAGCTTGGTCTGGGGGAGGAACACTGAAGCTTTCTTT; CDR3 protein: CASSLVWGRNTEAFF
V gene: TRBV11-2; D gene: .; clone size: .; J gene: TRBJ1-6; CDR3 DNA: TGTGCCAGCAGCCGGAGGGCACAGGGAGCTAGCTCCTATAATTCACCCCTCCACTTT; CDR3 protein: CASSRRAQGASSYNSPLHF
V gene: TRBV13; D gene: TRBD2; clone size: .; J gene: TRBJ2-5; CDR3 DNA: TGTGCCAGCAGCTTAGGGCTAGCGGGGGTCTTCCAAGAGACCCAGTACTTC; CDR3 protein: CASSLGLAGVFQETQYF
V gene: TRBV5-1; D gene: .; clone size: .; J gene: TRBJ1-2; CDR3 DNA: TGCGCCAGCAGCTTGGGACAGGGCTACACCTTC; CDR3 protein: CASSLGQGYTF
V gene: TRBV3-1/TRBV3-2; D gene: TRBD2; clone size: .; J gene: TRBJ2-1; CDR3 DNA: TGTGCCAGCAGCCAAGAGCTACTAGCGGGGGCTAACAATGAGCAGTTCTTC; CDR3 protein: CASSQELLAGANNEQFF
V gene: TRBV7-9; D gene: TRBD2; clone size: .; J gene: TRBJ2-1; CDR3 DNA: TGTGCCAGCAGCTATAGGAAAGGACTAGCGGCGCAGTTCTTC; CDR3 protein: CASSYRKGLAAQFF
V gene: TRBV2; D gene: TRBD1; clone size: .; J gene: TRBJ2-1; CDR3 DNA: TGTGCCAGCAGTCCTGACAGGGTCTCGCGTTCCCAACGGTTCTTC; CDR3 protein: CASSPDRVSRSQRFF
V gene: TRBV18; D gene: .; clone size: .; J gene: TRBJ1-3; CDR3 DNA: TGTGCCAGCTCACCTGCGGGACCAGGTGGAAACACCATATATTTT; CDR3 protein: CASSPAGPGGNTIYF
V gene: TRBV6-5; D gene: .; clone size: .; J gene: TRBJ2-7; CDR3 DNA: TGTGCCAGCAGTACGGAGAGCTACGAGCAGTACTTC; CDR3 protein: CASSTESYEQYF
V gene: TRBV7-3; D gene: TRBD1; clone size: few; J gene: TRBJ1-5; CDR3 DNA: TGTGCCAGCAGCTTAGGGAGACGACAGGGACCCTATCAGCCCCAGCATTTT; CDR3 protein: CASSLGRRQGPYQPQHF
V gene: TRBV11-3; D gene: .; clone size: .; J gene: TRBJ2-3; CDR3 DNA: TGTGCCAGCAGCGCGGACGCCACAGATACGCAGTATTTT; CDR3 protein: CASSADATDTQYF
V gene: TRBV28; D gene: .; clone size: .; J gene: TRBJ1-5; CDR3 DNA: TGTGCCAGCAGTTCGAGGGCCTATAGCAATCAGCCCCAGCATTTT; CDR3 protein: CASSSRAYSNQPQHF
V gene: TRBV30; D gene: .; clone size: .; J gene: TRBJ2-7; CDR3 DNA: TGTGCCTGGGGACCTACTCTAGTCGGGAATTACGAGCAGTACTTC; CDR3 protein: CAWGPTLVGNYEQYF
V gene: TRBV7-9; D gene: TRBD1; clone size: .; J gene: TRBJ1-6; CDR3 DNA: TGTGCCAGCAGCCCCATCGGACAGGATAATTCACCCCTCCACTTT; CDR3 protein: CASSPIGQDNSPLHF
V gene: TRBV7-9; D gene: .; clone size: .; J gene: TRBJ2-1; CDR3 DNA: TGTGCCAGCAGCCCCCCCTTAGCGGACGACTCCTACAATGAGCAGTTCTTC; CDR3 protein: CASSPPLADDSYNEQFF
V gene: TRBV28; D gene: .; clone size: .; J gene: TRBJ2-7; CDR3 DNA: TGTGCCAGCAGTGGCTCCTACGAGCAGTACTTC; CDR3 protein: CASSGSYEQYF
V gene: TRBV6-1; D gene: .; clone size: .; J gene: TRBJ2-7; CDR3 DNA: TGTGCCAGCAGTGAAGAGTTGGGACATAATCCCTACGAGCAGTACTTC; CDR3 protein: CASSEELGHNPYEQYF
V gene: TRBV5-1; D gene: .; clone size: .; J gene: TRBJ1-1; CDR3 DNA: TGCGCCAGCACGACAGCCAGGGGCACTGAAGCTTTCTTT; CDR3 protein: CASTTARGTEAFF
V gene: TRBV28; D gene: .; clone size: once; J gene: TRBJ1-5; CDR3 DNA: TGTGCCAGCAGTTTATATCCAGGGATCCCTCAGCCCCAGCATTTT; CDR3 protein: CASSLYPGIPQPQHF
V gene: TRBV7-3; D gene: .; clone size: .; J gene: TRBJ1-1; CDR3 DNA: TGTGCCAGCAGCTCGGGGGCGCCGGGCACTGAAGCTTTCTTT; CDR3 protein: CASSSGAPGTEAFF
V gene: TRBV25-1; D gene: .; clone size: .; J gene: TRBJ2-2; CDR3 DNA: TGTGCCAGCACCTCCAGGGGGGACACCGGGGAGCTGTTTTTT; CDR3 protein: CASTSRGDTGELFF
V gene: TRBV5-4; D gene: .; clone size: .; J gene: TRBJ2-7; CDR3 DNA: TGTGCCAGCAGCTTGGTCAAGGGGGTGGGCTACGAGCAGTACTTC; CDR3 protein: CASSLVKGVGYEQYF
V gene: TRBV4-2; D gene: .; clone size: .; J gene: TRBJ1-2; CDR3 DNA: TGTGCCAGCAGCCAAGTAGCGGTCAAGGGCTATGGCTACACCTTC; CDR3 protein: CASSQVAVKGYGYTF
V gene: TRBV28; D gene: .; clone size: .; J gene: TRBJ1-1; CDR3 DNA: TGTGCCAGCAGTAAAGGGGGAGTCGTGGGCACTGAAGCTTTCTTT; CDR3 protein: CASSKGGVVGTEAFF
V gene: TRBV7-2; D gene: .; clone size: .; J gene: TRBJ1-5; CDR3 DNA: TGTGCCAGCAGCTTAGTCCGGGGGTCGGGCAATCAGCCCCAGCATTTT; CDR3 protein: CASSLVRGSGNQPQHF
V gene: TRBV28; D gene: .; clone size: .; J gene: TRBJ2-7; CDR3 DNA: TGTGCCAGCAGCGGTGGTGCCAGGGTACTAAGCTCCTACGAGCAGTACTTC; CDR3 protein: CASSGGARVLSSYEQYF
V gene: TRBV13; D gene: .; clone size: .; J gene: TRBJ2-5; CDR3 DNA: TGTGCCAGCAGCTCCAGGCCCGGGGCCCCGGAGACCCAGTACTTC; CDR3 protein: CASSSRPGAPETQYF
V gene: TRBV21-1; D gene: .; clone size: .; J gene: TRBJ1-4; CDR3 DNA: TGTGCCAGCAGCAAACAATTCCCGGGACAGTGTGAAAAACTGTTTTTT; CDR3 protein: CASSKQFPGQCEKLFF
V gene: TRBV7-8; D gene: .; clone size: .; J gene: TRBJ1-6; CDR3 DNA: TGTGCCACCCAAGTCCGGCGTGGGGATAATTCACCCCTCCACTTT; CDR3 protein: CATQVRRGDNSPLHF
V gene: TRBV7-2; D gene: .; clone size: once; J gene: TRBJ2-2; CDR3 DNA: TGTGCCAGCAGCTTTGCCGACAGGAACACCGGGGAGCTGTTTTTT; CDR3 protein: CASSFADRNTGELFF
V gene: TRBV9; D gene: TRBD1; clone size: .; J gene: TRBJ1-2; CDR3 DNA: TGTGCCAGCAGCGTAGGTGGGACAGGGGGCAACTATGGCTACACCTTC; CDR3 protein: CASSVGGTGGNYGYTF
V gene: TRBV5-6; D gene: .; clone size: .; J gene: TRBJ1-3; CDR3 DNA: TGTGCCAGCAGCCGGGGCAGGCTCGGAAACACCATATATTTT; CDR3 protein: CASSRGRLGNTIYF
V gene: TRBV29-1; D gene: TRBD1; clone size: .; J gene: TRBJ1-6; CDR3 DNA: TGCAGCGTAGGGACAGGGACGAATTCACCCCTCCACTTT; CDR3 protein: CSVGTGTNSPLHF
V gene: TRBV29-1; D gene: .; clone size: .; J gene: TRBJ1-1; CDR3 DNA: TGCAGCGTCCCGGGACTAGGGGACACTGAAGCTTTCTTT; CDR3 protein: CSVPGLGDTEAFF
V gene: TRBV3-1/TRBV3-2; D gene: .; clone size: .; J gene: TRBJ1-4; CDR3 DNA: TGTGCCAGCAGCCTTACTCTGGGGGAGGAGGAAAAACTGTTTTTT; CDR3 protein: CASSLTLGEEEKLFF